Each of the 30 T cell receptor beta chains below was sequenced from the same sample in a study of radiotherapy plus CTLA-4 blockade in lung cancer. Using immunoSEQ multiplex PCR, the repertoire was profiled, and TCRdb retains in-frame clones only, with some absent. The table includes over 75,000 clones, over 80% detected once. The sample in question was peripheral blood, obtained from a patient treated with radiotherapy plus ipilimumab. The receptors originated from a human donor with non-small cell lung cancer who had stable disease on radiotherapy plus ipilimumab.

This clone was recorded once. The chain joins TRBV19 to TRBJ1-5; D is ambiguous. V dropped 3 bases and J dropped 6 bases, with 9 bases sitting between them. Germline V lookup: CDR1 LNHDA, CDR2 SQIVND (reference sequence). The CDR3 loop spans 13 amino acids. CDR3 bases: TGTGCCAGTAGTATGACGAGCGCTCAGCCCCAGCATTTT. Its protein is CASSMTSAQPQHF.

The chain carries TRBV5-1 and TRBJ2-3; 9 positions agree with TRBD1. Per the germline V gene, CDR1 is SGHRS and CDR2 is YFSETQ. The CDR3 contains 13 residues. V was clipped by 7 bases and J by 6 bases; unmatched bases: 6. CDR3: CASGDRVSDTQYF. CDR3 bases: TGCGCCAGCGGGGACAGGGTTTCTGATACGCAGTATTTT.

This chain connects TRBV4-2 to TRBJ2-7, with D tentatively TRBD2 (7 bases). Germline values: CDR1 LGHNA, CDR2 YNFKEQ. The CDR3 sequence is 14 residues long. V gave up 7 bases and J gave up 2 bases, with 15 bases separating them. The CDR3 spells CASMGRGATYEQYF. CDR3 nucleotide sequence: TGTGCCAGCATGGGCCGGGGGGCAACCTACGAGCAGTACTTC.

CDR3: CSASITDTQYF. In nucleotides, the CDR3 is TGCAGTGCTAGTATCACAGATACGCAGTATTTT. The chain uses TRBV20-1 and TRBJ2-3; D call uncertain. Germline-derived CDR1 and CDR2 are DFQATT and SNEGSKA (reference sequence). V lost 3 bases and J 2 bases, leaving 3 bases between the germline ends. The CDR3 runs to 11 residues.

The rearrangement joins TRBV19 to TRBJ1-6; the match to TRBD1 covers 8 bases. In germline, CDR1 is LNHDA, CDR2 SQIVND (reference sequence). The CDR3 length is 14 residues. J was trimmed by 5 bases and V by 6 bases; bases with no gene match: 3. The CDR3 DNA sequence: TGTGCCAGTAGGTCGACAGGGGATAATTCACCCCTCCACTTT. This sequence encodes CASRSTGDNSPLHF.

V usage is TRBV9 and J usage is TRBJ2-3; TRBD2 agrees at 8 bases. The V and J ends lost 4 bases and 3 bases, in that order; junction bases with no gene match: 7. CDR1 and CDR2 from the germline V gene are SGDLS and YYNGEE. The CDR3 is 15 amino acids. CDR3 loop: CASSLSERETDTQYF. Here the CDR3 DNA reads TGTGCCAGCAGCCTGTCGGAGCGGGAGACAGATACGCAGTATTTT.

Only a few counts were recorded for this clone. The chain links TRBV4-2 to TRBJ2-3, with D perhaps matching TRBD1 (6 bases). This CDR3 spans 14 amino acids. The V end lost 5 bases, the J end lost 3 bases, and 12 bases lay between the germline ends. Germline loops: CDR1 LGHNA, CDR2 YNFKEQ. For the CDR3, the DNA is TGTGCCAGCAGCATCACAGGGACGACAGATACGCAGTATTTT. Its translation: CASSITGTTDTQYF.

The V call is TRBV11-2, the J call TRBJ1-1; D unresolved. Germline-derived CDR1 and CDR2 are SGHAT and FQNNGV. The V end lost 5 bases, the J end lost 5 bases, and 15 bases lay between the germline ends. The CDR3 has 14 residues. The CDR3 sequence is CASSGGRVRTEAFF. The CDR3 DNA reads TGTGCCAGCAGCGGAGGGAGGGTAAGAACTGAAGCTTTCTTT.

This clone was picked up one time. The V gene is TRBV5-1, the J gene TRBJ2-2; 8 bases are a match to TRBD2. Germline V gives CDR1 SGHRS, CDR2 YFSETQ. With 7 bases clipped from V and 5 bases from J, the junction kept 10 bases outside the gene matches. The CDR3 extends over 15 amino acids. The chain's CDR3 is CASQRAGGDTGELFF. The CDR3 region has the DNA TGCGCCAGCCAAAGGGCGGGAGGAGATACCGGGGAGCTGTTTTTT.

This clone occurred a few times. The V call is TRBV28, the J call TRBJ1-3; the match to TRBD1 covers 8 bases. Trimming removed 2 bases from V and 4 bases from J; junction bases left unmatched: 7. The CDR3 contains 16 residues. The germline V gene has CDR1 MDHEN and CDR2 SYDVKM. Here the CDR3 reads CASSLQSGQGGNTIYF. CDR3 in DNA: TGTGCCAGCAGTTTACAGTCCGGACAGGGCGGAAACACCATATATTTT.

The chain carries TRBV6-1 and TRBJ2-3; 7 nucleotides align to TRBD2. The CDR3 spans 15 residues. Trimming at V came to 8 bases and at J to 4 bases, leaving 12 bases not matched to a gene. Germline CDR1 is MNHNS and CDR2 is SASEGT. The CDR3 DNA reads TGTGCCAGCCGTCCCGGGACTGGGGGGGCAGATACGCAGTATTTT. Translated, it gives CASRPGTGGADTQYF.

This chain's CDR3 is CASSRGLGEGQPQHF. CDR3 bases: TGTGCCAGCAGCCGGGGATTGGGGGAGGGACAGCCCCAGCATTTT. V is TRBV13 and J is TRBJ1-5; TRBD1 might be the D (5 bases). Trimming left V 5 bases short and J 7 bases short, with 18 bases between. This CDR3 spans 15 amino acids. The germline V gene encodes CDR1 PRHDT and CDR2 FYEKMQ (reference sequence).

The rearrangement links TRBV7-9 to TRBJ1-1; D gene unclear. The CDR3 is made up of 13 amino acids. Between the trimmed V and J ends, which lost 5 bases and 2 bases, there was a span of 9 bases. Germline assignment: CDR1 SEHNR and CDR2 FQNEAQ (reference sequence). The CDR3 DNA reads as TGTGCCAGCAGCCCCCCGGGCAACACTGAAGCTTTCTTT. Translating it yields CASSPPGNTEAFF.

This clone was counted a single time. The CDR3 here is CASSLYRERGYSNQPQHF. In DNA, the CDR3 is TGTGCCAGCAGCTTGTACAGAGAAAGGGGGTATAGCAATCAGCCCCAGCATTTT. The J gene is TRBJ1-5, the V gene TRBV5-6; D may be TRBD1 (6 bases). Trimming removed 1 base at V and 0 bases at J, with 17 bases between. The germline V gene encodes CDR1 SGHDT and CDR2 YYEEEE. The CDR3 contains 18 residues.

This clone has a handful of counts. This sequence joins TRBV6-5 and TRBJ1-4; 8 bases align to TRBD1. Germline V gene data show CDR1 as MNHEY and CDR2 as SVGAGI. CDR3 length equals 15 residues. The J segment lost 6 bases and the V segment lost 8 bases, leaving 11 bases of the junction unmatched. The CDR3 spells CASSLEKQGDEKLFF. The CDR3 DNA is TGTGCCAGCTCCCTGGAGAAACAGGGGGATGAAAAACTGTTTTTT.

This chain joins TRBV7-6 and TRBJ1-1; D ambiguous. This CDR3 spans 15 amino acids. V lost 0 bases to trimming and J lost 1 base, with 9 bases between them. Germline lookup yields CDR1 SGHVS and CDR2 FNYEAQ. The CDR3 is CASSLATRWNTEAFF. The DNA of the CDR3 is TGTGCCAGCAGCTTAGCTACGCGTTGGAACACTGAAGCTTTCTTT.

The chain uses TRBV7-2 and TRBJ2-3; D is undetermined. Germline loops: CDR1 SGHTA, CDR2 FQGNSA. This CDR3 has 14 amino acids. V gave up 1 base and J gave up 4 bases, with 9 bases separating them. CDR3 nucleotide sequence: TGTGCCAGCAGCTTAGGTCTAGTGCCAGATACGCAGTATTTT. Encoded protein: CASSLGLVPDTQYF.

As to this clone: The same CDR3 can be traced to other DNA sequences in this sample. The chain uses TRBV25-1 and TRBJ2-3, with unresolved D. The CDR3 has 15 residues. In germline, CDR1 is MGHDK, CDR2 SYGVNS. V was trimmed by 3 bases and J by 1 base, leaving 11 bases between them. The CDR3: CASSERGIRTDTQYF. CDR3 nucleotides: TGTGCCAGCAGTGAGAGAGGCATCCGCACAGATACGCAGTATTTT.

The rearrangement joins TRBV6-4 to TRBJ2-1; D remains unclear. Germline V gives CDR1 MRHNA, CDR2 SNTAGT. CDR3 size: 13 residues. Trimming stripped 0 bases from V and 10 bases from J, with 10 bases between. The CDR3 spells CASSDSRSKEQFF. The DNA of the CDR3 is TGTGCCAGCAGTGACTCGCGTAGTAAGGAGCAGTTCTTC.

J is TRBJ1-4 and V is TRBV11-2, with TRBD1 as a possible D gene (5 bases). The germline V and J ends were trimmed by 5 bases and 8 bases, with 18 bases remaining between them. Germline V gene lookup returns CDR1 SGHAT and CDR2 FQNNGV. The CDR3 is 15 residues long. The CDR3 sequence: CASSLRRGRREKLFF. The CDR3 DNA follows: TGTGCCAGCAGCCTGAGGAGGGGCCGGAGAGAAAAACTGTTTTTT.

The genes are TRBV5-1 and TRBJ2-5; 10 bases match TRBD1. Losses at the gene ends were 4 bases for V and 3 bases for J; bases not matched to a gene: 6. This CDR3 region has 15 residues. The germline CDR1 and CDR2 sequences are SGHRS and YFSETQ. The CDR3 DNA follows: TGCGCCAGCAGCCCGGGGGGACAGGGGAAAGAGACCCAGTACTTC. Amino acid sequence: CASSPGGQGKETQYF.

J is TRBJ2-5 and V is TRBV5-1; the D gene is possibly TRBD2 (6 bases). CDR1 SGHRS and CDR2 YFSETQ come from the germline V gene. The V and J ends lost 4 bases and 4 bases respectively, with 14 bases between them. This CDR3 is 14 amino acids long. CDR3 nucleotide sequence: TGCGCCAGCAGCCATGCTAGCGTTGGAGAGACCCAGTACTTC. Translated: CASSHASVGETQYF.

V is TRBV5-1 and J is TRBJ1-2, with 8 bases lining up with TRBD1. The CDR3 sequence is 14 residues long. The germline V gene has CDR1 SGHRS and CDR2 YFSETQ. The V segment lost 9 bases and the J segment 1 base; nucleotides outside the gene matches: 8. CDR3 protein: CATSQGGDNYGYTF. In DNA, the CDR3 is TGCGCCACCTCACAGGGGGGTGATAACTATGGCTACACCTTC.

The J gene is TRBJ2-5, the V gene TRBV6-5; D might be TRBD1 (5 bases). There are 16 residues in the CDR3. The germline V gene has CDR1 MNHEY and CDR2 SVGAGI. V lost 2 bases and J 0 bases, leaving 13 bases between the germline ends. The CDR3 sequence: CASSYTPAGNQETQYF. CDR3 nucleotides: TGTGCCAGCAGTTACACACCCGCAGGGAACCAAGAGACCCAGTACTTC.

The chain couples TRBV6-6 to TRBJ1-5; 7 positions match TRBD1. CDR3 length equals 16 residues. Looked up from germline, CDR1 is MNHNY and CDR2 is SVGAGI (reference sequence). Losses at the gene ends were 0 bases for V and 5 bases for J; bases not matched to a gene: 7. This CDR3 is CASSYSERGPDQPQHF. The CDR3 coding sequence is TGTGCCAGCAGTTACTCGGAAAGGGGGCCCGATCAGCCCCAGCATTTT.

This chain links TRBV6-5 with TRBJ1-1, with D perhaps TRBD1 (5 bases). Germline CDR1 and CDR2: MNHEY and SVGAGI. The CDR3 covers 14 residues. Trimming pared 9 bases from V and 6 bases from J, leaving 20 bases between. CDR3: CASLLRDGESEAFF. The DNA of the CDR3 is TGTGCCAGTCTCCTCCGGGACGGAGAATCTGAAGCTTTCTTT.

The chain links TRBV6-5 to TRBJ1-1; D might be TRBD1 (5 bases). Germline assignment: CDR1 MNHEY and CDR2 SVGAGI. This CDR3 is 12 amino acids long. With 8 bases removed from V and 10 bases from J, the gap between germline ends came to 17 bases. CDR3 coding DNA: TGTGCCAGCCGTGGGGGAAACACGGGAGCTTTCTTT. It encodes CASRGGNTGAFF.

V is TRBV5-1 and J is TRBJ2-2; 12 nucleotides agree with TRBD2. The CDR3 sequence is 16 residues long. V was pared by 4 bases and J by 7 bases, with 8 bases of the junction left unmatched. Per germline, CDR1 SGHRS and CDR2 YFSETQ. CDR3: CASSALTSGSGGELFF. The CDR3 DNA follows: TGCGCCAGCAGCGCCTTGACTAGCGGGAGTGGCGGGGAGCTGTTTTTT.

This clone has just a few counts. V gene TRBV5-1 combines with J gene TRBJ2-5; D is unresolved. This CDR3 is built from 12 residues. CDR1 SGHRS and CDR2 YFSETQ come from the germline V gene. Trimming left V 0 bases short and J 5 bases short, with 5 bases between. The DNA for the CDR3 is TGCGCCAGCAGCTTGGCATATGAGACCCAGTACTTC. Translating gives CASSLAYETQYF.

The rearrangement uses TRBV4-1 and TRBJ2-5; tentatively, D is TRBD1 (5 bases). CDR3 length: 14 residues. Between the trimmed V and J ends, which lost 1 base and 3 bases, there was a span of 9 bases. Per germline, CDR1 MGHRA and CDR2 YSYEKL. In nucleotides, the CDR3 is TGCGCCAGCAGCCAAGGATCAGGGAAAGAGACCCAGTACTTC. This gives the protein CASSQGSGKETQYF.